Shown below are 9 T cell receptor beta chains from a single sample sequenced in a study of blood T cell repertoires in COVID-19 (dated by TCRdb to 2020 to 2021). The method behind the library was the immunoSEQ multiplex PCR assay. TCRdb holds this immuneACCESS table with in-frame rearrangements only. Some clones are missing; in checked studies, unresolved V genes explain under half, and the rest has no known cause. In this sample the table shows fewer than 150,000 clones, less than 90% of which occur a single time. The ten most abundant clones make up 18% of the sample. What was sequenced was PBMCs or T cells enriched from blood (not recorded which). Every receptor here comes from a man aged 30 to 39 who had recovered from COVID-19.

This chain links TRBV5-4 with TRBJ1-2, with 12 bases that match TRBD1. Germline V gives CDR1 SGHNT, CDR2 YYREEE (reference sequence). With 5 bases clipped from V and 4 bases from J, the junction kept 3 bases outside the gene matches. The CDR3 loop spans 14 amino acids. Written as DNA, the CDR3 is TGTGCCAGCAGGGGACAGGGGGCTACCTATGGCTACACCTTC. Its protein is CASRGQGATYGYTF.

Only one count was recorded for this clone. The chain joins TRBV7-7 to TRBJ2-7, with a possible D match to TRBD2 (6 bases). Per germline, CDR1 SSHAT and CDR2 FNYEAQ (reference sequence). V lost 5 bases to trimming and J lost 2 bases, with 16 bases between them. The length of the CDR3 is 15 residues. The CDR3: CASSRGRGGPYEQYF. The CDR3 DNA reads as TGTGCCAGCAGCAGGGGAAGGGGAGGCCCCTACGAGCAGTACTTC.

As for this clone: One end of the junction does not line up with germline, which may come from a read error. CDR3: CASSPRRDRGNYGYTF. In nucleotides, the CDR3 is TGTGCTAGCAGCCCCCGACGGGACAGGGGGAACTATGGCTACACCTTC. The rearrangement links TRBV7-7 to TRBJ1-2; 11 bases line up with TRBD1. CDR1 is SSHAT, CDR2 FNYEAQ, per germline (reference sequence). There are 16 residues in the CDR3.

This sequence joins TRBV2 and TRBJ1-3; 9 positions agree with TRBD1. V lost 7 bases to trimming and J lost 1 base; unmatched junction nucleotides: 5. This CDR3 region has 15 residues. Germline assignment: CDR1 SNHLY and CDR2 FYNNEI. In DNA, the CDR3 is TGTGCCAGCAACTCACAGGGGGCTTCTGGAAACACCATATATTTT. This translates into CASNSQGASGNTIYF.

J is TRBJ2-7 and V is TRBV20-1; 8 nucleotides match TRBD1. CDR1 is DFQATT, CDR2 SNEGSKA, per germline (reference sequence). With V trimmed by 3 bases and J by 2 bases, 6 bases remained unmatched. The CDR3 has 14 residues. CDR3 sequence reads: CSASRDRSTYEQYF. CDR3 nucleotides: TGCAGTGCTAGTCGGGACAGGTCAACCTACGAGCAGTACTTC.

J is TRBJ2-2 and V is TRBV3-1 (or the pseudogene TRBV3-2), with D maybe TRBD1 (6 bases). This CDR3 has 16 residues. V gave up 0 bases and J gave up 2 bases, with 10 bases separating them. Germline lookup yields CDR1 LGHDT and CDR2 YNNKEL (reference sequence). The CDR3 protein is CASSQEGTYNTGELFF. CDR3 sequence (DNA): TGTGCCAGCAGCCAAGAAGGGACATATAACACCGGGGAGCTGTTTTTT.

The CDR3 coding sequence is TGTGCCAGCAGCACCGGGACAGGGGTGGCGGAGGAGCAGTACTTC. Residues: CASSTGTGVAEEQYF. The chain has TRBV11-2 and TRBJ2-7, with 10 bases fitting TRBD1. In germline, CDR1 is SGHAT, CDR2 FQNNGV. There are 15 residues in the CDR3. V dropped 5 bases and J dropped 7; count of bases not matched to a gene: 11. Filled out from reference TRBV11-2 and TRBJ2-7, the complete variable domain reads EAGVAQSPRYKIIEKRQSVAFWCNPISGHATLYWYQQILGQGPKLLIQFQNNGVVDDSQLPKDRFSAERLKGVDSTLKIQPAKLEDSAVYLCASSTGTGVAEEQYFGPGTRLTVT.

This chain connects TRBV3-1 (or the pseudogene TRBV3-2) to TRBJ2-7; D may be TRBD1 (6 bases). Trimming removed 0 bases at V and 3 bases at J, with 12 bases between. Germline CDR1 reads LGHDT; CDR2 reads YNNKEL (reference sequence). The CDR3 contains 15 residues. CDR3 protein: CASSQDLGAYYEQYV. In DNA form, the CDR3 reads TGTGCCAGCAGCCAAGATTTGGGGGCCTACTACGAGCAGTACGTC.

CDR3 in amino acids: CASSQDRFSYNEQFF. CDR3 bases: TGCGCCAGCAGCCAAGACAGGTTCTCCTACAATGAGCAGTTCTTC. The rearrangement links TRBV4-1 to TRBJ2-1; D call uncertain. The CDR3 spans 15 residues. CDR1 is MGHRA, CDR2 YSYEKL, per germline. V lost 0 bases and J lost 0, with 6 bases in between.